Presented here are 23 T cell receptor beta chains from one specimen sequenced in a study of blood T cell repertoires in COVID-19. Data came from immunoSEQ multiplex PCR; TCRdb stores just in-frame clones and leaves some out. The data hold around 50,000 clones, with 84% observed a single time. The sequenced material came from peripheral blood. The source of these receptors is a human donor in a cohort sampled during active COVID-19.

V usage is TRBV28 and J usage is TRBJ1-6, with D tentatively TRBD1 (6 bases). Germline V lookup: CDR1 MDHEN, CDR2 SYDVKM. CDR3 length equals 16 residues. The V end lost 7 bases, the J end lost 2 bases, and 15 bases lay between the germline ends. The CDR3 bases are TGTGCCAGCAAAACAGGGTCGTCGACCTATAATTCACCCCTCCACTTT. Translation gives CASKTGSSTYNSPLHF.

This chain joins TRBV5-1 and TRBJ1-1; TRBD1 is a possible D gene (6 bases). CDR3 length equals 13 residues. CDR1 and CDR2 (germline): SGHRS, YFSETQ. Trimming cost V 3 bases and J 4 bases, with 10 bases left between them. CDR3 bases: TGCGCCAGCAGCTCAGGGGAAGTCACTGAAGCTTTCTTT. It is translated as CASSSGEVTEAFF.

The chain has TRBV7-8 and TRBJ1-4; 7 nucleotides line up with TRBD1. J lost 2 bases, V lost 0 bases, and 12 bases had no gene match. Per germline, CDR1 SGHVS and CDR2 FQNEAQ. The CDR3 has 19 residues. The CDR3 here is CASSLAASQGGATNEKLFF. The CDR3 coding sequence is TGTGCCAGCAGCTTAGCGGCTTCCCAAGGGGGCGCGACTAATGAAAAACTGTTTTTT.

The chain recombines TRBV6-2 or TRBV6-3 with TRBJ1-5, with a weak D call TRBD1 (6 bases). Trimming pared 5 bases from V and 2 bases from J, leaving 7 bases between. The CDR3 is made up of 13 amino acids. Per germline, CDR1 MNHEY and CDR2 SVGEGT. CDR3 bases: TGTGCCAGCAGTACAGGGCGCAATCAGCCCCAGCATTTT. Translated: CASSTGRNQPQHF.

In its sample, this clone was seen a few times. The DNA for the CDR3 is TGTGCCAGCAGTTCCACTATGGGAGGGGGTAACTATGGCTACACCTTC. It translates to CASSSTMGGGNYGYTF. J is TRBJ1-2 and V is TRBV6-5; D is perhaps TRBD1 (6 bases). Germline CDR1 MNHEY, CDR2 SVGAGI. The ends were cut back, 4 bases at V and 1 base at J, with 16 bases in the middle. There are 16 residues in the CDR3.

The chain couples TRBV29-1 to TRBJ1-1, with 9 positions matching TRBD1. Germline lookup yields CDR1 SQVTM and CDR2 ANQGSEA. This CDR3 comprises 13 residues. With 6 bases clipped from V and 6 bases from J, the junction kept 8 bases outside the gene matches. The CDR3 DNA follows: TGCAGCGTAAACAGGGGGCTCGGTGCTGAAGCTTTCTTT. It translates to CSVNRGLGAEAFF.

This chain joins TRBV29-1 and TRBJ1-1; a possible D gene is TRBD1 (6 bases). Trimming removed 4 bases at V and 1 base at J, with 10 bases between. CDR1 SQVTM and CDR2 ANQGSEA come from the germline V gene. This CDR3 is built from 13 residues. As DNA, the CDR3 is TGCAGCGTTGTTCAGGGGAAGAACACTGAAGCTTTCTTT. Amino acids: CSVVQGKNTEAFF.

V is TRBV19 and J is TRBJ2-5; TRBD2 might be the D (5 bases). V shed 1 base and J shed 1 base, with 10 bases lying between them. Per germline, CDR1 LNHDA and CDR2 SQIVND (reference sequence). The CDR3 covers 15 residues. The CDR3 DNA reads as TGTGCCAGTAGTATAGCGGGTGAGGGCCAAGAGACCCAGTACTTC. Protein: CASSIAGEGQETQYF.

The rearrangement links TRBV12-3 or TRBV12-4 to TRBJ1-5; 8 bases fit TRBD1. With 8 bases clipped from V and 8 bases from J, the junction kept 2 bases outside the gene matches. CDR3 size: 11 residues. DNA of the CDR3: TGTGCCAGCTCGACAGGGGAGCCCCAGCATTTT. This codes for CASSTGEPQHF.

The chain links TRBV12-3 or TRBV12-4 to TRBJ1-1; a possible D gene is TRBD1 (6 bases). Trimming took 5 bases from V and 1 from J, leaving 8 bases between them. This CDR3 has 13 residues. The CDR3 loop is CASSAQGNTEAFF. CDR3 bases: TGTGCCAGCAGTGCACAGGGGAACACTGAAGCTTTCTTT.

This chain connects TRBV7-8 to TRBJ1-5; 9 bases agree with TRBD1. The junction had 2 bases not matched to a gene; V was cut back by 5 bases and J by 6 bases. The germline V gene has CDR1 SGHVS and CDR2 FQNEAQ. The CDR3 has 13 amino acids. The CDR3 spells CASSRDRAQPQHF. The CDR3 bases are TGTGCCAGCAGCCGGGACAGGGCTCAGCCCCAGCATTTT.

The V gene is TRBV4-3, the J gene TRBJ2-3, with D possibly being TRBD2 (6 bases). V was shortened by 1 base and J by 5 bases, with 13 bases between the two germline ends. Germline CDR1 reads LGHNA; CDR2 reads YSLEER. The CDR3 length is 15 residues. The CDR3 bases are TGCGCCAGCAGCCAAGTTTCCGGGAGTGGAGATACGCAGTATTTT. As protein: CASSQVSGSGDTQYF.

This clone has a handful of counts. V usage is TRBV7-8 and J usage is TRBJ2-7, with 7 bases lining up with TRBD1. Germline CDR1 is SGHVS and CDR2 is FQNEAQ. CDR3 size: 15 residues. V gave up 6 bases and J gave up 3 bases; unmatched junction bases: 11. CDR3 sequence reads: CASRASGYRGYEQYF. CDR3 coding DNA: TGTGCCAGCAGAGCCTCCGGCTACAGGGGCTACGAGCAGTACTTC.

The J gene is TRBJ2-7, the V gene TRBV6-5; 9 nucleotides align to TRBD1. This CDR3 is 14 amino acids long. Germline loops: CDR1 MNHEY, CDR2 SVGAGI. The ends lost 6 bases at V and 2 bases at J; junction bases unmatched: 5. CDR3 residues: CASRRDRDPYEQYF. DNA for the CDR3: TGTGCCAGCAGACGGGACAGGGACCCCTACGAGCAGTACTTC.

This chain uses TRBV3-1 (or the pseudogene TRBV3-2) with TRBJ2-7, with D tentatively TRBD1 (6 bases). There are 13 residues in the CDR3. Germline V gene lookup returns CDR1 LGHDT and CDR2 YNNKEL (reference sequence). The V gene lost 8 bases and the J gene lost 5 bases, with 16 bases spanning the gap. The CDR3 DNA sequence: TGTGCCAGCGTGAACAGGGATGGGAACGAGCAGTACTTC. Translated, it gives CASVNRDGNEQYF.

This chain's CDR3 is CASSLLAGEEQFF. CDR3 nucleotides: TGTGCCAGCAGTTTATTGGCAGGCGAGGAGCAGTTCTTC. The chain joins TRBV27 to TRBJ2-1; D uncertain. CDR1 is MNHEY and CDR2 is SMNVEV in the germline V gene (reference sequence). There are 13 residues in the CDR3. The germline V and J ends were trimmed by 1 base and 10 bases, with 11 bases remaining between them.

The genes are TRBV24-1 and TRBJ1-5; D is unresolved. This CDR3 contains 15 residues. V lost 3 bases to trimming and J lost 1 base, with 9 bases between them. The V gene's germline CDR1 is KGHDR and CDR2 SFDVKD. The CDR3 loop reads CATSDDQKSNQPQHF. Written as DNA, the CDR3 is TGTGCCACCAGTGATGATCAGAAAAGCAATCAGCCCCAGCATTTT.

The chain is built from TRBV28 and TRBJ2-3, with 10 bases aligning to TRBD2. With V trimmed by 4 bases and J by 5 bases, 12 bases remained unmatched. Germline CDR1 and CDR2: MDHEN and SYDVKM. The CDR3 loop spans 17 amino acids. The CDR3 sequence: CASSSPAGGGQGDTQYF. Written as DNA, the CDR3 is TGTGCCAGCAGTTCCCCAGCGGGAGGGGGGCAGGGAGATACGCAGTATTTT.

The genes are TRBV5-1 and TRBJ2-3, with 16 bases aligning to TRBD2. V was clipped by 4 bases and J by 3 bases; unmatched bases: 5. The CDR3 sequence is 17 residues long. The germline V gene encodes CDR1 SGHRS and CDR2 YFSETQ. The DNA of the CDR3 is TGCGCCAGCAGCACGGGACTAGCGGGAGGGCCGACAGATACGCAGTATTTT. This sequence encodes CASSTGLAGGPTDTQYF.

This clone showed up just a few times. The rearrangement uses TRBV5-1 and TRBJ2-7; the D gene is possibly TRBD2 (5 bases). Germline loops: CDR1 SGHRS, CDR2 YFSETQ. V was cut by 4 bases and J by 7 bases, with 15 bases left in between. CDR3 size: 13 residues. The CDR3 sequence is CASSMEALGEQYF. The CDR3 DNA follows: TGCGCCAGCAGCATGGAGGCCCTAGGAGAGCAGTACTTC. The full variable domain, with the rest looked up from reference TRBV5-1 and TRBJ2-7, is KAGVTQTPRYLIKTRGQQVTLSCSPISGHRSVSWYQQTPGQGLQFLFEYFSETQRNKGNFPGRFSGRQFSNSRSEMNVSTLELGDSALYLCASSMEALGEQYFGPGTRLTVT.

DNA of the CDR3: TGTGCCAGCTCACGGGAACGAGGGTGGGAAGAGCAGTACTTC. It codes for CASSRERGWEEQYF. The V and J genes are TRBV18 and TRBJ2-7, with a tentative D call TRBD2 (5 bases). The CDR3 contains 14 residues. Trimming left V 4 bases short and J 7 bases short, with 17 bases between. The germline gives CDR1 KGHSH, CDR2 LQKENI.

This clone was counted only a few times. The gene calls are TRBV4-1 and TRBJ2-1; 12 positions agree with TRBD2. This CDR3 spans 14 amino acids. The germline CDR1 and CDR2 sequences are MGHRA and YSYEKL. The ends lost 4 bases at V and 9 bases at J; junction bases unmatched: 4. CDR3 in amino acids: CASSRLAGVSEQFF. CDR3 nucleotide sequence: TGCGCCAGCAGCCGACTAGCGGGAGTGTCTGAGCAGTTCTTC.

V and J are TRBV5-1 and TRBJ1-1, with 11 bases identical to TRBD1. V dropped 3 bases and J dropped 0; count of bases not matched to a gene: 4. CDR3 length: 16 residues. Germline V CDR1 and CDR2: SGHRS, YFSETQ. Written as DNA, the CDR3 is TGCGCCAGCAGCTCCGGGACAGGGGGTATGAACACTGAAGCTTTCTTT. This encodes CASSSGTGGMNTEAFF.